Presented here are 9 T cell receptor beta chains from one specimen sequenced in a study of T cells in Graves' hyperthyroidism and ophthalmopathy. Using RNA transcripts as the source, TCR beta CDR3 regions were amplified. Using the HTBI primer set, a first-round RT-PCR was run on the TCR CDR3. TCRdb reprocessed the multiplex PCR reads via MiXCR and lists one record per CDR3 protein. The data hold about 37,000 distinct CDR3 sequences, with 52% observed a single time. The specimen sequenced was blood. The receptors were gathered from a man between 40 and 49 years old with Graves' ophthalmopathy.

The chain is built from TRBV20-1 and TRBJ2-3, with no clear D. Trimming stripped 0 bases from V and 11 bases from J, with 21 bases between. CDR1 and CDR2 (germline): DFQATT, SNEGSKA (reference sequence). This CDR3 has 15 amino acids. For the CDR3, the DNA is TGCAGTGCTAGAGAGAACGGGCCCGGTTTAAATGAGCAGTATTTT. Translation: CSARENGPGLNEQYF.

The chain carries TRBV7-8 and TRBJ1-5; no definite D call. Looked up from germline, CDR1 is SGHVS and CDR2 is FQNEAQ. This CDR3 is built from 11 residues. Trimming removed 10 bases from V and 14 bases from J, with 18 bases in between. The CDR3 loop reads CAITTGRDEHF. The CDR3 DNA reads TGTGCCATCACGACCGGCCGGGATGAGCATTTT.

The gene calls are TRBV7-9 and TRBJ1-5; 7 bases fit TRBD1. Germline V gives CDR1 SEHNR, CDR2 FQNEAQ (reference sequence). This CDR3 is 14 amino acids long. Losses at the gene ends were 5 bases for V and 4 bases for J; bases not matched to a gene: 5. The CDR3 here is CASSRTGENQPQHF. The CDR3 DNA reads TGTGCCAGCAGCCGGACAGGAGAGAATCAGCCCCAGCATTTT.

This clonotype has a count of ten or more. The genes are TRBV5-1 and TRBJ1-1; unclear D gene. The CDR3 is 14 amino acids. The V gene lost 0 bases and the J gene lost 6 bases, with 12 bases spanning the gap. CDR1 SGHRS and CDR2 YFSETQ come from the germline V gene. The DNA for the CDR3 is TGCGCCAGCAGCTTGGCCCAGGCCGGGGCTGAAGCTTTCTTT. This codes for CASSLAQAGAEAFF.

This chain connects TRBV5-1 to TRBJ2-1; 7 positions agree with TRBD2. This CDR3 has 14 amino acids. CDR1 SGHRS and CDR2 YFSETQ come from the germline V gene. V gave up 6 bases and J gave up 12 bases; unmatched junction bases: 15. CDR3 nucleotide sequence: TGCGCCAGCAACCTAGGGAGCGGGGATGATGGGCAGTTCTTC. Amino acid sequence: CASNLGSGDDGQFF.

The chain has TRBV29-1 and TRBJ1-1, with D hard to call. CDR1 is SQVTM and CDR2 is ANQGSEA in the germline V gene. CDR3 length equals 15 residues. V was pared by 1 base and J by 6 bases, with 18 bases between. The CDR3 region has the DNA TGCAGCGTTGAAGGATACAACGTCGGGAGGGCTGAAGCTTTCTTT. It translates to CSVEGYNVGRAEAFF. The full variable domain, rest sourced from reference TRBV29-1 and TRBJ1-1, is SAVISQKPSRDICQRGTSLTIQCQVDSQVTMMFWYRQQPGQSLTLIATANQGSEATYESGFVIDKFPISRPNLTFSTLTVSNMSPEDSSIYLCSVEGYNVGRAEAFFGQGTRLTVV.

The V gene is TRBV20-1, the J gene TRBJ2-6, with a tentative D call TRBD1 (6 bases). The CDR3 sequence is 14 residues long. The V gene's germline CDR1 is DFQATT and CDR2 SNEGSKA (reference sequence). Trimming removed 4 bases from V and 3 bases from J, with 10 bases in between. CDR3 loop: CSATQGRGANVLTF. In nucleotides, the CDR3 is TGCAGTGCTACACAGGGACGTGGGGCCAACGTCCTGACTTTC.

Concerning this clonotype itself: A junction boundary mismatches the germline segment, possibly from a read error. The chain's CDR3 is CASSFLDPNTEALF. Written as DNA, the CDR3 is TGCGCCAGCAGCTTTCTGGACCCCAACACTGAGGCTCTCTTT. The chain is built from TRBV5-1 and TRBJ1-1, with D unclear. This CDR3 has 14 residues. The germline V gene encodes CDR1 SGHRS and CDR2 YFSETQ. Full variable domain (outside the CDR3, taken from reference TRBV5-1 and TRBJ1-1): KAGVTQTPRYLIKTRGQQVTLSCSPISGHRSVSWYQQTPGQGLQFLFEYFSETQRNKGNFPGRFSGRQFSNSRSEMNVSTLELGDSALYLCASSFLDPNTEALFGQGTRLTVV.

The chain uses TRBV20-1 and TRBJ2-3; 12 bases are a match to TRBD2. The V gene's germline CDR1 is DFQATT and CDR2 SNEGSKA (reference sequence). The CDR3 is 17 amino acids. Trimming removed 5 bases from V and 2 bases from J; junction bases left unmatched: 11. The CDR3 region is CSASRLAGAQTTDTQYF. Here the CDR3 DNA reads TGCAGTGCTTCCCGACTAGCGGGAGCTCAGACCACAGATACGCAGTATTTT.